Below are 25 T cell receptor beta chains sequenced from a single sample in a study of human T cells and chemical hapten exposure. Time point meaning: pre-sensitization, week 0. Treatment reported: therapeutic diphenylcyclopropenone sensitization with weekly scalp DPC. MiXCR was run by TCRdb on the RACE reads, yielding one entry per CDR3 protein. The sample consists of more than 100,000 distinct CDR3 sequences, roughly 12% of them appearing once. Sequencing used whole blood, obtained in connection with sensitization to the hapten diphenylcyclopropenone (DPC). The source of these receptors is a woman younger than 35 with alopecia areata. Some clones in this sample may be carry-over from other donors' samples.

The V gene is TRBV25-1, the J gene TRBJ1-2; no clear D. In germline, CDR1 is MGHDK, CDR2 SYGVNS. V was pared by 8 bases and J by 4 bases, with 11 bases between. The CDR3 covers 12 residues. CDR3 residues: CASLGPVYGYTF. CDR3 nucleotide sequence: TGTGCCAGCCTCGGACCGGTCTATGGCTACACCTTC.

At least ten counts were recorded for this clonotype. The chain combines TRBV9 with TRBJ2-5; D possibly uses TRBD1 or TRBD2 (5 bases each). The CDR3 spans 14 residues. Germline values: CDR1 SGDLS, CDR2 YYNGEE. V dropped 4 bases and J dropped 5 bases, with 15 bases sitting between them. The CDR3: CASSPRVSGETQYF. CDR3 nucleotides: TGTGCCAGCAGCCCCAGGGTTTCGGGGGAGACCCAGTACTTC.

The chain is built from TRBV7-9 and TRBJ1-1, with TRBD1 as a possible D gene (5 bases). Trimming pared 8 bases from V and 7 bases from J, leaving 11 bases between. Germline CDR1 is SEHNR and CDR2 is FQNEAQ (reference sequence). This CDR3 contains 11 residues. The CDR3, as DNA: TGTGCCAGCGGGGGAGTGATTGAAGCTTTCTTT. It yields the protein CASGGVIEAFF.

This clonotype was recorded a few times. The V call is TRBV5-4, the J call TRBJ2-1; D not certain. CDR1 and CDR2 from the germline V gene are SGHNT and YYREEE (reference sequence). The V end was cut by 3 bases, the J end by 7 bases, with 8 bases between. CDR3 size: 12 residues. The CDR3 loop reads CASSSGMNEQFF. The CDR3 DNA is TGTGCCAGCAGCTCAGGAATGAATGAGCAGTTCTTC.

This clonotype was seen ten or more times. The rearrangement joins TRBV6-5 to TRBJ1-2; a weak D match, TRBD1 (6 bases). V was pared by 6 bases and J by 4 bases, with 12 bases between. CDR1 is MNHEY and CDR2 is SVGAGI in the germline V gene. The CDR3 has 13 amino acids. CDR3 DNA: TGTGCCAGCAGCCGAGACAGGAGCTATGGCTACACCTTC. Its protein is CASSRDRSYGYTF.

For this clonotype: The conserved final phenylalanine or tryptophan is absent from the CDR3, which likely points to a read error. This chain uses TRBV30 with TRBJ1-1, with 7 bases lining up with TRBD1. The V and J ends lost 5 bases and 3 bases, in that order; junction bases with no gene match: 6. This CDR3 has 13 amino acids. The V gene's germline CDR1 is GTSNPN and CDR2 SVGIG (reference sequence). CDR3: CAWAGQADTEAFL. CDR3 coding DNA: TGTGCCTGGGCCGGACAGGCGGACACTGAAGCTTTCTTA.

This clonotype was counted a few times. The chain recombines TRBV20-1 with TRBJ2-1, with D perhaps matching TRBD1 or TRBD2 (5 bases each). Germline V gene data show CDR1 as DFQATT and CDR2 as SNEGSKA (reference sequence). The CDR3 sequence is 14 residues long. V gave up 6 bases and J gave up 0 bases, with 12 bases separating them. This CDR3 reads CSALEGRSYNEQFF. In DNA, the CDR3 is TGCAGTGCCCTCGAGGGACGCTCCTACAATGAGCAGTTCTTC.

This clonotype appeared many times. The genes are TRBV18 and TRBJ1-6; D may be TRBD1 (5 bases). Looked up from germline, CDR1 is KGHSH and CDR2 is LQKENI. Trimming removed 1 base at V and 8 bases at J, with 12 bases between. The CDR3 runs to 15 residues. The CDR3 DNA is TGTGCCAGCTCACCACGGGACGCGGGATATTCACCCCTCCACTTT. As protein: CASSPRDAGYSPLHF.

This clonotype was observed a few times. The DNA for the CDR3 is TGTGCCATCAGTGTCACAGGGGGCTCGGGCAATCAGCCCCAGCATTTT. It encodes CAISVTGGSGNQPQHF. V is TRBV10-3 and J is TRBJ1-5; 9 bases are shared with TRBD1. The germline V gene has CDR1 ENHRY and CDR2 SYGVKD. The CDR3 spans 16 residues. With 4 bases clipped from V and 2 bases from J, the junction kept 6 bases outside the gene matches.

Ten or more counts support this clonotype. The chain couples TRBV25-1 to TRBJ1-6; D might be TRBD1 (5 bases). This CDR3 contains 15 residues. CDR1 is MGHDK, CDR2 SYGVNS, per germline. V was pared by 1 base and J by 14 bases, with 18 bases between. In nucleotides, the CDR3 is TGTGCCAGCAGTGAATGGGGGGAAGGGGTTAGATCCCTCCACTTT. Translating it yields CASSEWGEGVRSLHF.

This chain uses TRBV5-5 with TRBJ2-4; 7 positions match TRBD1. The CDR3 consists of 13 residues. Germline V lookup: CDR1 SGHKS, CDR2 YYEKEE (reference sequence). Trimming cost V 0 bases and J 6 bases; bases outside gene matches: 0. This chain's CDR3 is CASSLGQGNIQYF. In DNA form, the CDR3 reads TGTGCCAGCAGCTTGGGACAGGGAAACATTCAGTACTTC.

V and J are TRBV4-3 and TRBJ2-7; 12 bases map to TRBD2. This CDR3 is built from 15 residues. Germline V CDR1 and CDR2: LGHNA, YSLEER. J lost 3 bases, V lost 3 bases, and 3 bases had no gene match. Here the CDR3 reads CASSHRLAGVYEQYF. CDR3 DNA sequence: TGCGCCAGCAGCCACAGACTAGCGGGGGTCTACGAGCAGTACTTC.

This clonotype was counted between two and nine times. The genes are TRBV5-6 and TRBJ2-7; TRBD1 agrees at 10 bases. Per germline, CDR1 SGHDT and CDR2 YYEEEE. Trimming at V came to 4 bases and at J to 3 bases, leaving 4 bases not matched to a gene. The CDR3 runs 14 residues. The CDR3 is CASSGTGVLYEQYF. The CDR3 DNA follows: TGTGCCAGCAGCGGGACAGGGGTTCTCTACGAGCAGTACTTC.

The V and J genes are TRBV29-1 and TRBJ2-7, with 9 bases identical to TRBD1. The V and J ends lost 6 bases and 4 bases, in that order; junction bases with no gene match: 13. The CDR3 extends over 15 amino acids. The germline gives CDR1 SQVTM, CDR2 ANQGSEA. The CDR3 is CSVVTGTGSRYEQYF. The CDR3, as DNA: TGCAGCGTGGTGACCGGGACAGGGAGTCGGTACGAGCAGTACTTC.

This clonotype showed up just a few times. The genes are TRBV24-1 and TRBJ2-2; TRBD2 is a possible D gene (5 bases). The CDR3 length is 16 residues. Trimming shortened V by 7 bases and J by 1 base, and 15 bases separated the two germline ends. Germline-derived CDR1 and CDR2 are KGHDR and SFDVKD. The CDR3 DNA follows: TGTGCCACCAGCCCTCTGAGACTACGGAACACCGGGGAGCTGTTTTTT. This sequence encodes CATSPLRLRNTGELFF.

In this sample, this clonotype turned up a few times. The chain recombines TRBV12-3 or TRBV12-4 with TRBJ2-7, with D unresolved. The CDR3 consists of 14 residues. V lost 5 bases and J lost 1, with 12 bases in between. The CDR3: CASSPRQASYEQYF. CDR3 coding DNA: TGTGCCAGCAGTCCCAGACAAGCATCCTACGAGCAGTACTTC.

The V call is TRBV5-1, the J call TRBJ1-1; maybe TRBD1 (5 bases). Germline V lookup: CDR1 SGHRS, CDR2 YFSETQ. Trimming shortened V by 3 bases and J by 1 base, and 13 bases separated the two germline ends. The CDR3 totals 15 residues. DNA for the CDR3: TGCGCCAGCAGCTCAGCTCAGGGAGGGAACACTGAAGCTTTCTTT. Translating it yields CASSSAQGGNTEAFF.

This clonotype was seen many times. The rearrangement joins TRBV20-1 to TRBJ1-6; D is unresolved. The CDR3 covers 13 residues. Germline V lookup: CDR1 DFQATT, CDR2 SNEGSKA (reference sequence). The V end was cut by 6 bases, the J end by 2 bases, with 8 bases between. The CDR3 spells CSAKGPYNSPLHF. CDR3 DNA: TGCAGTGCCAAAGGACCCTATAATTCACCCCTCCACTTT.

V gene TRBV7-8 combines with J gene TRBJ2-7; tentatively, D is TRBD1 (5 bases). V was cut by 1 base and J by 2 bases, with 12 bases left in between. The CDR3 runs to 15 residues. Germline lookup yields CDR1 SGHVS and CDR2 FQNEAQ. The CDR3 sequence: CASSLVPGFAYEQYF. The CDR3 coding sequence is TGTGCCAGCAGCTTAGTCCCAGGGTTTGCCTACGAGCAGTACTTC.

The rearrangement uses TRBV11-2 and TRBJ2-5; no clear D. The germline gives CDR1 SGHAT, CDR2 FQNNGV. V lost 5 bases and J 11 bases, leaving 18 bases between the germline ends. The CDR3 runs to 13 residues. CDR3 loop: CASSAPDRRSQYF. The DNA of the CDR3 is TGTGCCAGCAGCGCGCCGGACCGACGTTCTCAGTACTTC.

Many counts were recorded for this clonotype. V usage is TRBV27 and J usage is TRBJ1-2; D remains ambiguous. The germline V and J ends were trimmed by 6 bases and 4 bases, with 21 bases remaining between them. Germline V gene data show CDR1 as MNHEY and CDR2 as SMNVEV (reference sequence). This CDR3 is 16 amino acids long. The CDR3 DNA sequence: TGTGCCAGCAGAAGAGTAGGGCAGGAAGGAGTCTATGGCTACACCTTC. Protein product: CASRRVGQEGVYGYTF.

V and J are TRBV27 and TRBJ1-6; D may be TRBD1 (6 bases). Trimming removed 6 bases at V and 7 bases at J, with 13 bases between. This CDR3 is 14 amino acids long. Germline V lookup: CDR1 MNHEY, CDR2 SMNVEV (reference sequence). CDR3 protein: CASSIQGPNSPLHF. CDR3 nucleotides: TGTGCCAGCAGCATACAGGGACCGAATTCACCCCTCCACTTT.

The CDR3 protein is CASGLADRDSTNEKLFF. CDR3 in DNA: TGTGCTAGTGGTTTGGCCGACCGGGACAGCACTAATGAAAAACTGTTTTTT. The J gene is TRBJ1-4, the V gene TRBV12-5; 7 bases are shared with TRBD1. Trimming took 1 base from V and 2 from J; bases not matched to a gene: 7. The germline V gene encodes CDR1 LGHNT and CDR2 FRNRAP. This CDR3 has 17 residues.

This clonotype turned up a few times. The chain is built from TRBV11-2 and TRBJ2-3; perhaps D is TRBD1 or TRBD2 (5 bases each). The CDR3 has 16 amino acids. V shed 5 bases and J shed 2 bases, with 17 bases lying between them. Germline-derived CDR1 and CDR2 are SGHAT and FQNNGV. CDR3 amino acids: CASSPRDGPSTDTQYF. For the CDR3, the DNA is TGTGCCAGCAGCCCCAGGGACGGACCCTCCACAGATACGCAGTATTTT.

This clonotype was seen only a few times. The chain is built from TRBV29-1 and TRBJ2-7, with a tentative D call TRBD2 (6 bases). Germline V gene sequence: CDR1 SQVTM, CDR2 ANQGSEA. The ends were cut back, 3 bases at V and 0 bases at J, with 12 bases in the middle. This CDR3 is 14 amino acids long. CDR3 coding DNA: TGCAGCGTTGAGGGAGGCTTTAGCTCCTACGAGCAGTACTTC. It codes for CSVEGGFSSYEQYF.